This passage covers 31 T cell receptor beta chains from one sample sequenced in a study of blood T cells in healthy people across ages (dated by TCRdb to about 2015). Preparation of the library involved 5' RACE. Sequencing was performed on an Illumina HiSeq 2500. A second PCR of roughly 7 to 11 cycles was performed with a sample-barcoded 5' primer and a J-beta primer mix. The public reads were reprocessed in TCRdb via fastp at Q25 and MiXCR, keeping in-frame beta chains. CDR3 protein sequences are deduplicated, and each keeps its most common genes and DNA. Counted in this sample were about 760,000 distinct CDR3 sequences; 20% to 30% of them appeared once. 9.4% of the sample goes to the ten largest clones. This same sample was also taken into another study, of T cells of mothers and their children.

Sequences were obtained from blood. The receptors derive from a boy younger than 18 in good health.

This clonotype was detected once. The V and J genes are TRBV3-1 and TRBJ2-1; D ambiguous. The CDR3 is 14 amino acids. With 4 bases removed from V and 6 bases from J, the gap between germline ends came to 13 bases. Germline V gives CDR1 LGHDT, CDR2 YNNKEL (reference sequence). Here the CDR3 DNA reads TGTGCCAGCAGCCCCCTGACGGGCAGCAATGAGCAGTTCTTC. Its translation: CASSPLTGSNEQFF.

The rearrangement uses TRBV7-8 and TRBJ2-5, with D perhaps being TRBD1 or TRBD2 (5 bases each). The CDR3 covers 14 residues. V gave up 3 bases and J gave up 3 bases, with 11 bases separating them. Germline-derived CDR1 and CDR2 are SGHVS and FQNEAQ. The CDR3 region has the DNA TGTGCCAGCAGCTTCGGGACCCAAGAAGAGACCCAGTACTTC. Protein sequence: CASSFGTQEETQYF.

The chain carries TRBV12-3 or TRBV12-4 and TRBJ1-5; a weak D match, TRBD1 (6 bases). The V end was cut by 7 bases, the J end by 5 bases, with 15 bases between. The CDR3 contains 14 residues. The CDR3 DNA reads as TGTGCCAGCAAGATCGGACAGATAGATCAGCCCCAGCATTTT. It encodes CASKIGQIDQPQHF.

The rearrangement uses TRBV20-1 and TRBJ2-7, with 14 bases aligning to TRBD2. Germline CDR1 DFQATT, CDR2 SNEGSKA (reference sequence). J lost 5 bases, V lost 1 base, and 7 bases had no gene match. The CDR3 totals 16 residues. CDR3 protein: CSARGLAGGRKNEQYF. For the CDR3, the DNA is TGCAGTGCTAGAGGACTAGCGGGAGGGCGAAAGAACGAGCAGTACTTC.

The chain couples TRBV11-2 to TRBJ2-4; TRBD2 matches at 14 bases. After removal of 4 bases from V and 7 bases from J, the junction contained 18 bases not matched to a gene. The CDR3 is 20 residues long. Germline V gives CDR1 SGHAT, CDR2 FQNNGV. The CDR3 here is CASSSQTRATSGREINIQYF. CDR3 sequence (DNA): TGTGCCAGCAGCTCCCAAACAAGAGCGACTAGCGGGAGGGAGATTAACATTCAGTACTTC.

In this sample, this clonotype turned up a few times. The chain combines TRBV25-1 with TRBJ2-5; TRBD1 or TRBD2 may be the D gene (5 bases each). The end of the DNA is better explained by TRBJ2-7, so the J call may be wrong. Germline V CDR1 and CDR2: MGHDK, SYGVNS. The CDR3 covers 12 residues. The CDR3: CASSVGEHEQYF. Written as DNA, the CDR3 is TGTGCCAGCAGTGTGGGGGAACACGAGCAGTACTTC.

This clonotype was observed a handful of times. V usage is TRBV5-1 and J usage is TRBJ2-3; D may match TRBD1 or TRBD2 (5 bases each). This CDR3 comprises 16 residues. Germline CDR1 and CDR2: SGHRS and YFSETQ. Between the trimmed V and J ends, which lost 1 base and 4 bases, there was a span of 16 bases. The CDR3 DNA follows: TGCGCCAGCAGCTTGTATGGTAGGGACCCCTCAGATACGCAGTATTTT. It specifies CASSLYGRDPSDTQYF.

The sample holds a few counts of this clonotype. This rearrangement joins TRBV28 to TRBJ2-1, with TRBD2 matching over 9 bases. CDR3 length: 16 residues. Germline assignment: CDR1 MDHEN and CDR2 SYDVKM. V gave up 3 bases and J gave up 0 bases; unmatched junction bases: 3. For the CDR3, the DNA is TGTGCCAGCAGTTTCCTAGCGGGGAGCTCCTACAATGAGCAGTTCTTC. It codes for CASSFLAGSSYNEQFF.

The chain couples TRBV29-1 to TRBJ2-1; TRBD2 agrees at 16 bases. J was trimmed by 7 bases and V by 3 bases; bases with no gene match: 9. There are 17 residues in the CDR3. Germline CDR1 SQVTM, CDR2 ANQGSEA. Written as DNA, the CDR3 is TGCAGCGTTGAGGGGACTAGCGGGGGGGCATGGGGGAATGAGCAGTTCTTC. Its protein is CSVEGTSGGAWGNEQFF.

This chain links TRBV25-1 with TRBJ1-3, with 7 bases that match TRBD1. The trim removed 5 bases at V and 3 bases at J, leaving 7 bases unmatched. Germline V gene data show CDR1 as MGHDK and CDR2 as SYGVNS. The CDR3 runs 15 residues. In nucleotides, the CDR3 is TGTGCCAGCAGTCCTGGAGACAGGGTTGGAAACACCATATATTTT. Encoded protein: CASSPGDRVGNTIYF.

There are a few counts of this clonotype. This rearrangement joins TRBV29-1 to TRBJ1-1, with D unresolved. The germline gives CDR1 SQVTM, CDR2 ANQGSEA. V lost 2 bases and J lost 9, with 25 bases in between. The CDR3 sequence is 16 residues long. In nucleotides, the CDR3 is TGCAGCGTTGAAAAGGGAATTCGGGCGTTAAAGTCCCAAGCTTTCTTT. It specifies CSVEKGIRALKSQAFF.

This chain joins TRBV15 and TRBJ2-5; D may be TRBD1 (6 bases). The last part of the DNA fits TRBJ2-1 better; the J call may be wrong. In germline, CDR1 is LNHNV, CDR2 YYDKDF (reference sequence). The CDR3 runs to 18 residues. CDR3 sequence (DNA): TGTGCCACCAGCAGAGATATGCTTACAGGGACGGATGCAAATAAGCAGTTCTTC. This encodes CATSRDMLTGTDANKQFF.

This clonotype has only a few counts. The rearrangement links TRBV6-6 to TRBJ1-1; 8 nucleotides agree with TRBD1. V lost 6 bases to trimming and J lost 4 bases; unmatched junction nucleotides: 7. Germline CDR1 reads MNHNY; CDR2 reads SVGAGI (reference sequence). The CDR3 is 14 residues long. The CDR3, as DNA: TGTGCCAGCAGCCGAAACAGGGGGGTCACTGAAGCTTTCTTT. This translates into CASSRNRGVTEAFF.

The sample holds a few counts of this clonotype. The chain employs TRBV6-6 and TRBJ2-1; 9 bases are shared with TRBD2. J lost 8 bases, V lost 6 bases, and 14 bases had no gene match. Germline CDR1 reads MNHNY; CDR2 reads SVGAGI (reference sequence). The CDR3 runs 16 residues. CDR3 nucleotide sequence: TGTGCCAGCAGCCCTACCTTAGCGGGAGTCAGGGATGAGCAGTTCTTC. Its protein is CASSPTLAGVRDEQFF.

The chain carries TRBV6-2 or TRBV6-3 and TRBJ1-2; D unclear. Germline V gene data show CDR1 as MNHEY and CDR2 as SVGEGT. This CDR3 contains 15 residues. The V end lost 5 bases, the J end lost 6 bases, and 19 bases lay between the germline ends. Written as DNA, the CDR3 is TGTGCCAGCAGTCGCGCGCGGGAAGTGGCGGATGGCTACACCTTC. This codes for CASSRAREVADGYTF.

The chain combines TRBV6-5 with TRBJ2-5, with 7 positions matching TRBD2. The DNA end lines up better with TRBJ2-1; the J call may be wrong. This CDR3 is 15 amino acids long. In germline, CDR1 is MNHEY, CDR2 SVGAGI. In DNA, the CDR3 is TGTGCCAGCAGATCGGGCGGGAGAGCTGAGGGTGAGCAGTTCTTC. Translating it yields CASRSGGRAEGEQFF.

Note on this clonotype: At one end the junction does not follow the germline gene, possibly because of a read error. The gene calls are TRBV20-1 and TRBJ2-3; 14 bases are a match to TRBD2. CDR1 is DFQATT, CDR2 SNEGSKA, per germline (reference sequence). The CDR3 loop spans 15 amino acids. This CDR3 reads CSAGTSGRGTDAQYF. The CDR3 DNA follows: TGCAGTGCTGGGACTAGCGGGAGAGGGACAGATGCGCAGTATTTT.

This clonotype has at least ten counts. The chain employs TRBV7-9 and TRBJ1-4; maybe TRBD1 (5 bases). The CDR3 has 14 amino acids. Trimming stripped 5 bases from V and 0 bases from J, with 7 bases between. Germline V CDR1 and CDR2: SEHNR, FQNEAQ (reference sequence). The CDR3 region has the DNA TGTGCCAGCAGCCCGACAGCAACTAATGAAAAACTGTTTTTT. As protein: CASSPTATNEKLFF.

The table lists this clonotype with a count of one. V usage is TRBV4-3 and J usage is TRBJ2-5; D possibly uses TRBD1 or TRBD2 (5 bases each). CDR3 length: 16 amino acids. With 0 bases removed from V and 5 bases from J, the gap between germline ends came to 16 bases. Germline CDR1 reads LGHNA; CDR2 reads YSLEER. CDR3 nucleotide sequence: TGCGCCAGCAGCCAAGATTTGTGGGGCCGGGGTGAGACCCAGTACTTC. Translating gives CASSQDLWGRGETQYF.

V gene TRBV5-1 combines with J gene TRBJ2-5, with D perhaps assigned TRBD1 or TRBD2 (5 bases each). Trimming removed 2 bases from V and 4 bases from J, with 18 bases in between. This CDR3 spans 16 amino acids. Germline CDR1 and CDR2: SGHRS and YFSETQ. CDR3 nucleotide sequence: TGCGCCAGCAGCTTCGGGGCCCTCGGGGTAAGAGAGACCCAGTACTTC. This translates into CASSFGALGVRETQYF.

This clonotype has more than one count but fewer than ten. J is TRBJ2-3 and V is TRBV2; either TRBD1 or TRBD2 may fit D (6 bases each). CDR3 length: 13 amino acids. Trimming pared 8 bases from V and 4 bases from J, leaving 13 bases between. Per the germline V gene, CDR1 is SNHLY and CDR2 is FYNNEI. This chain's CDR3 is CASGGGQSDTQYF. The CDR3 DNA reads TGTGCCAGCGGAGGGGGGCAATCAGATACGCAGTATTTT.

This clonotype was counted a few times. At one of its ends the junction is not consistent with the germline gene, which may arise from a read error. The CDR3 DNA follows: TGCGCCAGTAGCCCGAATACGGAGGCTCGTAACGATGAGCAGTTCTTC. The encoded protein is CASSPNTEARNDEQFF. The chain couples TRBV4-1 to TRBJ2-1, with D maybe TRBD2 (5 bases). Germline lookup yields CDR1 MGHRA and CDR2 YSYEKL. The CDR3 has 16 residues.

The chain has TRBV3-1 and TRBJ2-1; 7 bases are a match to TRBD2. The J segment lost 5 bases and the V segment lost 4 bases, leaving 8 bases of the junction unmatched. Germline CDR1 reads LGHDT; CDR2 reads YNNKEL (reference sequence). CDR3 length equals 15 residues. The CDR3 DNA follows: TGTGCCAGCAGCCCGCACGGGGGGTTCAACAATGAGCAGTTCTTC. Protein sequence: CASSPHGGFNNEQFF.

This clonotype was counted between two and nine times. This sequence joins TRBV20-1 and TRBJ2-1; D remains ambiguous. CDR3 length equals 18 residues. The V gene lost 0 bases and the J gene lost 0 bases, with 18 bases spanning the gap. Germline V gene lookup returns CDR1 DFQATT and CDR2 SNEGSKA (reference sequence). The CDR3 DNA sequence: TGCAGTGCTAGAGATGAGCAGTCAGGCGGTGCCTCCTACAATGAGCAGTTCTTC. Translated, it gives CSARDEQSGGASYNEQFF.

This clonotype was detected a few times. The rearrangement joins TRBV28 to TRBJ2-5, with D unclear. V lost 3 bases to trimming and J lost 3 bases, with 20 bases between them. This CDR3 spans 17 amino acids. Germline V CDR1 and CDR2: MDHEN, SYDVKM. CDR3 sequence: CASSFFLPLDQKETQYF. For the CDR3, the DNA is TGTGCCAGCAGTTTTTTTCTCCCCCTGGACCAGAAAGAGACCCAGTACTTC.

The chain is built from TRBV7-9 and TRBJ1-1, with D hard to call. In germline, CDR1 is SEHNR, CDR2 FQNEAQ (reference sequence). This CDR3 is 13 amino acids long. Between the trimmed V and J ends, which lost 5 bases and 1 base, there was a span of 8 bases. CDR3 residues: CASSPNTNTEAFF. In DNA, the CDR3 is TGTGCCAGCAGCCCGAACACGAACACTGAAGCTTTCTTT. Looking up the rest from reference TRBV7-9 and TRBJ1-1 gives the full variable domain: DTGVSQNPRHKITKRGQNVTFRCDPISEHNRLYWYRQTLGQGPEFLTYFQNEAQLEKSRLLSDRFSAERPKGSFSTLEIQRTEQGDSAMYLCASSPNTNTEAFFGQGTRLTVV.

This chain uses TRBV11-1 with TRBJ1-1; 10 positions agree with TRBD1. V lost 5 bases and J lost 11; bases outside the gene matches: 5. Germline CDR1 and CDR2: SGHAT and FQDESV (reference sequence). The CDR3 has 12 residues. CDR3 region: CASSVTGGQAFF. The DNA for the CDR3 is TGTGCCAGCAGCGTGACAGGGGGCCAGGCTTTCTTT.

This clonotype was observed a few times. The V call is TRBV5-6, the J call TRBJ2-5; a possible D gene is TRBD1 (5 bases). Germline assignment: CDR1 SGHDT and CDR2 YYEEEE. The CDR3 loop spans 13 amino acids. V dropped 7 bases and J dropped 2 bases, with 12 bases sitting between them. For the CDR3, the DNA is TGTGCCAGCTCGACAGATAGACAAGAGACCCAGTACTTC. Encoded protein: CASSTDRQETQYF.

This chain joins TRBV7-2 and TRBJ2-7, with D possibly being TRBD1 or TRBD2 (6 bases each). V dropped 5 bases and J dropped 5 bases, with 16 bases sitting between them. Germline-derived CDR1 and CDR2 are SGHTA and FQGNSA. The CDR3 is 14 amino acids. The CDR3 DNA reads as TGTGCCAGCAGCCCGATGGGGGGCTTGGACGAGCAGTACTTC. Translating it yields CASSPMGGLDEQYF.

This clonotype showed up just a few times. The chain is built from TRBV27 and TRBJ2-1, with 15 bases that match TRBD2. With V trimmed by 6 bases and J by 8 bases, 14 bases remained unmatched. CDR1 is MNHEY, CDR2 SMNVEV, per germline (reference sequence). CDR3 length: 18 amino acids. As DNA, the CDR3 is TGTGCCAGCAGCACTTGGACTAGCGGGAGGGTGGTTGCAGATGAGCAGTTCTTC. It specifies CASSTWTSGRVVADEQFF.

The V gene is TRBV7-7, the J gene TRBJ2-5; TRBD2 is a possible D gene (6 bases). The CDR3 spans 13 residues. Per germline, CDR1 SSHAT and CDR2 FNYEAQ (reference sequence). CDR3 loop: CTSSLVTQETQYF. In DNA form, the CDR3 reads TGTACTAGCAGCTTAGTGACTCAAGAGACCCAGTACTTC.